This T cell receptor beta chain was identified in a study of CD8+ T cells in alopecia areata (dated by TCRdb to 2017 to 2018). Some background on the complete study: The treated patients, all with moderate-to-severe alopecia areata, were enrolled in an open-label pilot trial of oral tofacitinib given at 5 to 10 mg twice daily. Tofacitinib was administered for 6 to 18 months, and 6 months of follow-up off drug were then conducted to assess delayed response and recurrence. For the treated patients, the SALT score, which quantifies what percentage of scalp surface area is affected, served as the measure of disease severity. High-throughput TCRbeta sequencing was used to examine T cell clonal expansion in alopecia areata in both the C3H/HeJ mouse model and human patients. Human TCRbeta sequencing covered scalp tissue and sorted CD4+ and CD8+ peripheral blood T cells from patchy and totalis/universalis alopecia areata patients and healthy controls. Tofacitinib-treated patients had biopsies at baseline and at 4 and 24 weeks of treatment, with a later scalp biopsy in several patients. Scalp clonality was compared across normal scalp (n=4), patchy alopecia areata scalp (n=8), and alopecia totalis/universalis scalp (n=8). RNA was obtained with the PAXgene miRNA kit for fixed scalp, the miRNeasy kit for PBMCs, and the RNeasy kit for mouse skin. TCRbeta CDR3 regions were amplified by immunoSEQ multiplex PCR using 35 Vbeta forward and 13 Jbeta reverse primers. What the study reported, not specific to this receptor: Many expanded lesional clones were found to persist in scalp and blood during tofacitinib treatment, and relapse after treatment cessation may be partly explained by this persistence. Scalp TCR repertoire analysis is complicated because resident alphabeta T cells in normal human skin are also sequenced, whereas mouse skin is dominated by gammadelta T cells. The treated cohort was small, with a single nonresponder, so links between baseline CD8+ expansion and response need larger studies. Compared with normal scalp, lesional scalp, particularly in alopecia totalis/universalis, had higher clonality and more expanded CD8+ clones, which suggests antigenic drive. Tofacitinib significantly lowered scalp clonality and the number of expanded CD8+ clones among the top 100 scalp clones. Compared with mice, TCR sequences shared between patients were less clear, possibly partly because of HLA diversity across the patient population.

CDR1 and CDR2 (SGHRS, YFSETQ) derive from the germline V gene. Between the V and J ends, shortened by 3 bases and 5 bases respectively, the junction contains 15 bases. Its CDR3 holds 14 amino acids, cysteine through phenylalanine. CDR3 DNA only is kept here, 42 bases in frame from base 1. This specimen's treatment or condition label, per the study, means: oral pan-JAK inhibitor, 5-10 mg twice daily. Lesional scalp punch biopsies and peripheral blood were obtained from alopecia areata patients. PBMCs were isolated by density centrifugation and stained for CD3, CD4 and CD8, after which CD4+ and CD8+ T cells were sorted on a FACSAria. This clone was seen only once. The antigen this receptor binds is unknown. The input lacks base qualities; no much larger clone sits a single base away. Receptors were amplified or captured by the immunoSEQ multiplex PCR assay. RNA was extracted from all samples and reverse transcribed into cDNA as template for TCR sequencing. First-strand cDNA was synthesized using SuperScript III with a 2:1 mix of oligo-dT and random hexamers. A synthetic immune receptor repertoire was used to measure amplification bias, and any remaining bias was corrected computationally. As for how the authors treated the data: After raw reads were preprocessed to remove errors, the CDR3 was defined following IMGT conventions as running from the conserved cysteine to phenylalanine. To get clonality, Shannon entropy was normalized by log2 of the number of productive unique TCRs and the result was subtracted from 1. Scalp TCRbeta sequences were cross-referenced with sorted blood CD4 and CD8 repertoires so that the CD4 or CD8 identity of scalp clones could be inferred. Imported from immuneACCESS, the table was reduced by TCRdb to in-frame sequences with V and J called. These copies leave out some clones; in studies compared against another copy, an unresolved V gene accounts for under half, and the cause of the remainder is not known. The V and J calls and clone size are taken from that table; D and trimming were inferred from the DNA. The sample table holds about 270,000 clones, of which 60% were seen once. Of the sample, 0.75% to 0.95% is held by the ten largest clones.

The TCR was taken from a human donor with alopecia areata. The sequencing here drew on CD4+ T cells sorted from blood, taken around week 53, from a patient treated with tofacitinib. This sequence uses TRBV5-1 and TRBJ2-7, with the D call tentatively TRBD1 or TRBD2, each fitting 5 bases. The DNA sequence reads TGCGCCAGCAGCTGGGGACGGCGAGGCGACGAGCAGTACTTC. Translated, this is CASSWGRRGDEQYF. Reference TRBV5-1 and TRBJ2-7 genes cover what lies past the CDR3, so the full variable domain is KAGVTQTPRYLIKTRGQQVTLSCSPISGHRSVSWYQQTPGQGLQFLFEYFSETQRNKGNFPGRFSGRQFSNSRSEMNVSTLELGDSALYLCASSWGRRGDEQYFGPGTRLTVT.